This T cell receptor (beta chain) is from a study of shared clonotypes between healthy human individuals. CDR3 length equals 15 residues. Germline values: CDR1 SGHDT, CDR2 YYEEEE. V lost 4 bases to trimming and J lost 2 bases, with 15 bases between them. Overall study results and limits: In a few donors, around 5% of naive CD4 clonotypes appeared in common.

Of note for this clone: Its antigen is not identified.

Sequencing was performed with immunoSEQ multiplex PCR; in TCRdb, only in-frame clones are kept and a portion is missing. In the table there are 600,000 to 700,000 clones, less than 80% of which are singletons. The receptor was derived from a woman aged 25 to 45 in good health. The chain carries TRBV5-6 and TRBJ1-2; TRBD1 is a possible D gene (5 bases). The source material was memory CD4+ T cells sorted from blood. Described subset: CD45RA-negative fraction. DNA for the CDR3: TGTGCCAGCAGCAGAAGTCGCAGGGCGAACTATGGCTACACCTTC. Protein: CASSRSRRANYGYTF.